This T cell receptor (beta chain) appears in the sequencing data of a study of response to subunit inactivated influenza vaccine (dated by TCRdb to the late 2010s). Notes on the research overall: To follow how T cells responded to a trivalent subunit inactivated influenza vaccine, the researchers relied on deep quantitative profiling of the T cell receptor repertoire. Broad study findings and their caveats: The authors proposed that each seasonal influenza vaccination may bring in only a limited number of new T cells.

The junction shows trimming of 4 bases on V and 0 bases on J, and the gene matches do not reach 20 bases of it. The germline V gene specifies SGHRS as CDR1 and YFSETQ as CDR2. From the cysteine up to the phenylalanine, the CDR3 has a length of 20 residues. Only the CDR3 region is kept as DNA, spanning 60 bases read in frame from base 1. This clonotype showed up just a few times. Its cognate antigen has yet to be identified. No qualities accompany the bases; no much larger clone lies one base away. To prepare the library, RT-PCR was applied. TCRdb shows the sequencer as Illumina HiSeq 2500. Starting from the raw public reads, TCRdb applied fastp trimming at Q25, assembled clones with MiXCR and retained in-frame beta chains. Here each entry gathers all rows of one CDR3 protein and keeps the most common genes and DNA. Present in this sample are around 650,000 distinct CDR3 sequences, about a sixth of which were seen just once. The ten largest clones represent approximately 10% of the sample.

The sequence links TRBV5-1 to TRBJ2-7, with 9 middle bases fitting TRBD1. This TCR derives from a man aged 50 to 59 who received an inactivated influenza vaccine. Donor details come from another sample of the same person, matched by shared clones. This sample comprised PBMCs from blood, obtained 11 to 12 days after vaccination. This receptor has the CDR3 CASSGYSGTGLYTGSYEQYF. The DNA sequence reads TGCGCCAGCAGCGGCTACTCCGGGACAGGGCTTTACACGGGCTCCTACGAGCAGTACTTC.